The rows below give T cell receptor beta chains drawn from one sample of a study of CD8 T cells in Susac syndrome. TCRdb processed the immunoSEQ multiplex PCR reads anew with MiXCR; each CDR3 protein has one entry. The sample carries 350,000 to 550,000 distinct CDR3 sequences, more than 80% recorded once. The sequenced sample consisted of CD8+ T cells from PBMCs. All receptors derive from a human donor with multiple sclerosis. The CDR3 runs from the conserved cysteine through the conserved F or W. D genes are given only for firm matches. The size of a clone is reported for some rows only, either as once, few or many, or as a class for expanded clones.

NA	NA	TRBV15	TRBJ1-1	TGTGCCACCAGCAGAGTTGATGCGGGCCTCATGAACACTGAAGCTTTCTTT	CATSRVDAGLMNTEAFF
NA	NA	TRBV29-1	TRBJ2-1	TGCAGCGTTGAAGATCTTGAGAGTATTTCCTACAATGAGCAGTTCTTC	CSVEDLESISYNEQFF
NA	NA	TRBV25-1	TRBJ2-7	TGTGCCAGCAGGAGGGATAATCCGTACGAGCAGTACTTC	CASRRDNPYEQYF
TRBD2	NA	TRBV10-3	TRBJ2-3	TGTGCCATCAGTGAGCCGACTAGCGGGTCATACGATACGCAGTATTTT	CAISEPTSGSYDTQYF
TRBD1	NA	TRBV3-1	TRBJ2-7	TGTGCCAGCAGCGCGGGACAGGTAGACTACGAGCAGTACTTC	CASSAGQVDYEQYF
NA	NA	TRBV10-2	TRBJ1-1	TGCGCCAGCAGGGGGGGGGTAGAGGCTTTCTTT	CASRGGVEAFF
NA	NA	TRBV29-1	TRBJ2-7	TGCAGCGTTGGACGGAGCTCCTACGAGCAGTACTTC	CSVGRSSYEQYF
NA	NA	TRBV6-6	TRBJ1-2	TGTGCCAGCAGTTACATACAGAATCAGGACTATGGCTACACCTTC	CASSYIQNQDYGYTF
NA	NA	TRBV5-1	TRBJ1-1	TGCGCCAGCAGCCAGCGGGGGACACCCCTGGGCACTGAAGCTTTCTTT	CASSQRGTPLGTEAFF
NA	NA	TRBV29-1	TRBJ1-2	TGCAGCGTTGTATTTGGGCAGAACTATGGCTACACCTTC	CSVVFGQNYGYTF
NA	few	TRBV5-1	TRBJ2-7	TGCGCCAGCAGCAAGCCGGCTGAGACGGAAACCTACGAGCAGTACTTC	CASSKPAETETYEQYF
NA	NA	TRBV11-3	TRBJ2-1	TGTGCCAGCAGCTCCCCCCTAAAAAACAATGAGCAGTTCTTC	CASSSPLKNNEQFF
NA	NA	TRBV28	TRBJ2-7	TGTGCCAGCAGTGATATCCGGACAGACGGTTCCTACGAGCAGTACTTC	CASSDIRTDGSYEQYF
NA	NA	TRBV27	TRBJ2-3	TGTGCCAGCAGTTACGTAGGGGGGTCAGATACGCAGTATTTT	CASSYVGGSDTQYF
TRBD1	NA	TRBV27	TRBJ1-1	TGTGCCAGCAACCCACAGGGGCAGTACACTGAAGCTTTCTTT	CASNPQGQYTEAFF
NA	NA	TRBV12-3/TRBV12-4	TRBJ1-5	TGTGCCAGCAGTTTATCTGATTATAGCAATCAGCCCCAGCATTTT	CASSLSDYSNQPQHF
TRBD2	NA	TRBV5-4	TRBJ2-5	TGTGCCAGCAGCTTGGCGGTAGCGGGGTTCCAAGAGACCCAGTACTTC	CASSLAVAGFQETQYF
TRBD1	NA	TRBV4-1	TRBJ2-5	TGCGCCAGCAGCCAAGAGTCCCTACAGGGGGAGACCCAGTACTTC	CASSQESLQGETQYF
NA	NA	TRBV6-1	TRBJ1-2	TGTGCCAGCAGTGAAGAGCCATTTGGCTATGGCTACACCTTC	CASSEEPFGYGYTF
TRBD2	once	TRBV27	TRBJ2-7	TGTGCCAGCAGTTTCGGGTCGGGAGGGAGCTCCTACGAGCAGTACTTC	CASSFGSGGSSYEQYF
NA	NA	TRBV6-5	TRBJ2-3	TGTGCCAGCAGTTACAGGGCTAGACCCACAGATACGCAGTATTTT	CASSYRARPTDTQYF
NA	few	TRBV6-6	TRBJ1-1	TGTGCCAGCCTTTTCGGGGCTGAAGCTTTCTTT	CASLFGAEAFF
NA	NA	TRBV3-1	TRBJ2-1	TGTGCCAGCAGCCAAGATACCGGGGGCATCTACAATGAGCAGTTCTTC	CASSQDTGGIYNEQFF
NA	NA	TRBV6-5	TRBJ2-7	TGTGCCAGCAGTTACAATACAGGCGCTTATCCCTACGAGCAGTACTTC	CASSYNTGAYPYEQYF
NA	NA	TRBV15	TRBJ1-1	TGTGCCACCAGCAGAGCTGCAGGGCCGAACACTGAAGCTTTCTTT	CATSRAAGPNTEAFF
NA	NA	TRBV12-3/TRBV12-4	TRBJ2-1	TGTGCCAGCAGTCCCTCTTTTACTGAGCAGTTCTTC	CASSPSFTEQFF
TRBD1	NA	TRBV5-1	TRBJ1-6	TGCGCCAGCAGTACCCGGGACAGCGATAATTCACCCCTCCACTTT	CASSTRDSDNSPLHF
NA	NA	TRBV7-9	TRBJ2-7	TGTGCCAGCAGCTTGAGACAGACCTACGAGCAGTACTTC	CASSLRQTYEQYF
TRBD2	NA	TRBV6-1	TRBJ2-4	TGTGCCAGCAGTGAAGCGCTCAGCGGGGGAGCCAAAAACATTCAGTACTTC	CASSEALSGGAKNIQYF
TRBD1	NA	TRBV2	TRBJ2-1	TGTGCCAGCAGTCGCAGGGGGTATGGGGAACTTATTTCCCTCAATGAGCAGTTCTTC	CASSRRGYGELISLNEQFF
NA	NA	TRBV25-1	TRBJ1-1	TGTGCCAGCAGCCCAGGGGCCGCACGTGGAGCTTTCTTT	CASSPGAARGAFF
NA	few	TRBV5-1	TRBJ1-2	TGCGCCAGCAGCCTGGGAGCGGTAACTGGCTACACCTTC	CASSLGAVTGYTF
NA	NA	TRBV6-1	TRBJ1-1	TGTGCCATTAGACGGTCGAACACTGAAGCTTTCTTT	CAIRRSNTEAFF
NA	NA	TRBV2	TRBJ1-2	TGTGCCAGCAGTGAAGGAACAGAGTGGGCTATTGGCTACACCTTC	CASSEGTEWAIGYTF
TRBD1	NA	TRBV5-1	TRBJ2-5	TGCGCCAGCAGCTTGGAGGAGACAGGGTTTCAAGAGACCCAGTACTTC	CASSLEETGFQETQYF
NA	once	TRBV27	TRBJ1-1	TGTGCCAGCAGTTTATCCGGGGATGTACAGCACACTGAAGCTTTCTTT	CASSLSGDVQHTEAFF
NA	NA	TRBV21-1	TRBJ2-3	TGTGCCAGCAGGCTACTCGCTACAGTCATGCAAGATACGCAGTATTTT	CASRLLATVMQDTQYF
TRBD1	NA	TRBV7-6	TRBJ1-1	TGTGCCAGCAGACCGTTTGGGGCAGGGGGGATGAACACTGAAGCTTTCTTT	CASRPFGAGGMNTEAFF
TRBD1	NA	TRBV27	TRBJ2-3	TGTGCCAGCATTTCGGGACAGAACACAGATACGCAGTATTTT	CASISGQNTDTQYF
NA	NA	TRBV14	TRBJ1-1	TGTGCCAGCAGCCTGAAGGGGACCTCCTACACTGAAGCTTTCTTT	CASSLKGTSYTEAFF
NA	NA	TRBV6-1	TRBJ2-2	TGTGCCAGCAGTGAAAAGGAGCAGAACACCGGGGAGCTGTTTTTT	CASSEKEQNTGELFF
NA	few	TRBV27	TRBJ2-1	TGTGCCAGCAGTTTTGGGGGAGGGGGCAATGAGCAGTTCTTC	CASSFGGGGNEQFF
TRBD1	NA	TRBV7-2	TRBJ1-2	TGTGCCAGCAGCTTCCCCCTGGAACAGGGGGCAAACTATGGCTACACCTTC	CASSFPLEQGANYGYTF
NA	NA	TRBV7-9	TRBJ2-1	TGTGCCAGCAGCTCTAAGGGACTTCTCAATGAGCAGTTCTTC	CASSSKGLLNEQFF
TRBD1	NA	TRBV27	TRBJ1-6	TGTGCCAGCAGTCCCGGGGGACAGCCCTCACCCCTCCACTTT	CASSPGGQPSPLHF